Below, 5 T cell receptor beta chains from the same sample are listed, as sequenced in a study of cytomegalovirus exposure and HLA in healthy donors. With 60 Vbeta and 13 Jbeta primers, the PCR was carried out. The assay was immunoSEQ multiplex PCR, and TCRdb's table has in-frame clones only and misses some. The data hold 110,000 or so clones, with around 15% observed a single time. What was sequenced was PBMCs. These receptors were taken from a female donor in good health and CMV-seronegative.

Concerning this clone itself: Germline and junction disagree at one end, which may indicate a read error. The chain uses TRBV7-7 and TRBJ2-2; TRBD2 matches 11 bases. The V gene's germline CDR1 is SSHAT and CDR2 FNYEAQ (reference sequence). The CDR3 has 15 amino acids. In DNA, the CDR3 is TGTGCTAGCAGCCGAACTAGCGGGAGTGGCGGGGAGCTGTTTTTT. It translates to CASSRTSGSGGELFF. Filled out from reference TRBV7-7 and TRBJ2-2, the complete variable domain reads GAGVSQSPRYKVTKRGQDVTLRCDPISSHATLYWYQQALGQGPEFLTYFNYEAQPDKSGLPSDRFSAERPEGSISTLTIQRTEQRDSAMYRCASSRTSGSGGELFFGEGSRLTVL.

The chain recombines TRBV28 with TRBJ2-5, with 8 bases lining up with TRBD1. CDR3 length: 15 amino acids. With V trimmed by 6 bases and J by 5 bases, 11 bases remained unmatched. The V gene's germline CDR1 is MDHEN and CDR2 SYDVKM. The CDR3 sequence is CASRLGQGAGETQYF. As DNA, the CDR3 is TGTGCCAGCAGACTAGGGCAGGGGGCCGGGGAGACCCAGTACTTC.

The CDR3 sequence is CATSRGYPTGGLYEQYF. The CDR3 region has the DNA TGTGCCACCAGCCGGGGATACCCGACAGGGGGCTTATACGAGCAGTACTTC. This chain connects TRBV15 to TRBJ2-7; TRBD1 matches 10 bases. CDR1 is LNHNV, CDR2 YYDKDF, per germline (reference sequence). The CDR3 contains 17 residues. J lost 4 bases, V lost 5 bases, and 14 bases had no gene match.

The chain joins TRBV6-7 to TRBJ2-1, with 8 bases fitting TRBD2. TRBV6-7 is an open reading frame, and its role is uncertain. The CDR3 contains 20 residues. Trimming at V came to 6 bases and at J to 4 bases, leaving 23 bases not matched to a gene. The CDR3 bases are TGTGCCAGCAGCCCCACGACTCGATTAGCGGGAAACCGACCATACAATGAGCAGTTCTTC. It specifies CASSPTTRLAGNRPYNEQFF.

The chain combines TRBV5-1 with TRBJ2-7; TRBD1 agrees at 7 bases. In germline, CDR1 is SGHRS, CDR2 YFSETQ. V gave up 0 bases and J gave up 1 base; unmatched junction bases: 10. The CDR3 totals 17 residues. Written as DNA, the CDR3 is TGCGCCAGCAGCTTGGCAATCAGACAGGGAAAGTCCTACGAGCAGTACTTC. Protein: CASSLAIRQGKSYEQYF.